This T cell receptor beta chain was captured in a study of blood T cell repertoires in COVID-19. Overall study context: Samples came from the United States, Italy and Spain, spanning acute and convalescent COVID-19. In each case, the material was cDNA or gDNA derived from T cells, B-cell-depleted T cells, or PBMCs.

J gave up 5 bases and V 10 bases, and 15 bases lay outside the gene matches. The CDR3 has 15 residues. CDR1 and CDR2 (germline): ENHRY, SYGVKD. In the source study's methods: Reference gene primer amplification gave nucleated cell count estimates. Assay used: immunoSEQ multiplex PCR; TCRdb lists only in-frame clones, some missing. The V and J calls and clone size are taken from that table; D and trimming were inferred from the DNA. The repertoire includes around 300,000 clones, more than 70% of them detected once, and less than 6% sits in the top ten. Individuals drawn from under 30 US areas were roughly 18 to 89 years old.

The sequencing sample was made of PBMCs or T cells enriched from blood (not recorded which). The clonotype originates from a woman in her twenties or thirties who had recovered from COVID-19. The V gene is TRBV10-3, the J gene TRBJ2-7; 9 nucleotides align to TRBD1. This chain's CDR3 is CATLASRDRENEQYF. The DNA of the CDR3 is TGTGCCACTCTGGCCTCCCGGGACAGGGAAAACGAGCAGTACTTC.